This TCR beta chain originates from a study of graft-versus-host responses after intestinal transplantation. For the study at large: Recipients received multivisceral, liver-intestinal, or isolated intestinal transplants.

Measured with immunoSEQ multiplex PCR; TCRdb has only the in-frame clones, and not every one. This sample yields around 3,500 clones, of which 65% to 85% are seen a single time; approximately 7.2% belongs to the top ten. Regarding time point: postoperative day 105 after intestinal transplantation (dayNNNN = postoperative day). Processed graft tissue released its intraepithelial and lamina propria lymphocytes. Germline V CDR1 and CDR2: MNHNS, SASEGT. This CDR3 has 19 residues. V lost 3 bases and J lost 0; bases outside the gene matches: 12. This clonotype was obtained from a human patient who received an intestinal transplant, so some T cells may come from the graft donor. The sequencing here drew on ileum tissue, taken 105 days after intestinal transplantation. The chain employs TRBV6-1 and TRBJ2-7, with TRBD2 matching over 12 bases. CDR3 loop: CASSDPRLAGAPLSYEQYF. The CDR3 coding sequence is TGTGCCAGCAGTGATCCCCGACTAGCGGGAGCCCCCCTCTCCTACGAGCAGTACTTC.